This entry is about one T cell receptor (beta chain). The antigen remains undetermined. Germline-derived CDR1 and CDR2 are SGHNT and YENEEA. The CDR3 covers 13 residues. Trimming took off 5 bases at V and 8 bases at J, with 15 bases between the two ends. This record belongs to a study of CD8 T cells in ankylosing spondylitis. Broader study findings: Significant enrichment of disease-linked clones was reported in matched ankylosing spondylitis synovial fluid. Reactive arthritis synovial fluid and blood previously showed some of these motif variants. Disease-linked clones displayed a CD8+ phenotype and appeared relatively rarely in peripheral blood. Apparently characteristic of ankylosing spondylitis blood was a TCR beta motif (fewer than ten highly homologous variants).

The TCR beta libraries were generated through quantitative 5'-RACE incorporating molecular barcodes. MiXCR, run by TCRdb on the 5' RACE reads, gives a single entry per CDR3 protein. The profile covers 470,000 or so distinct CDR3 sequences, with about 24% appearing a single time and 0.89% taken by the ten largest. This sequence originates from a male donor with ankylosing spondylitis. The specimen sequenced was blood, either unsorted or a sorted T cell fraction (not recorded which). V gene TRBV11-3 combines with J gene TRBJ1-2; no definite D call. CDR3 bases: TGTGCCAGCAGCCAAAACAGTGTAGGCGGCTACACCTTC. It translates to CASSQNSVGGYTF.